The sequence of this T cell receptor beta chain was determined in a study of shared clonotypes between healthy human individuals. Authors' methods: Junction-only immunoSEQ data arrived without quality scores, meaning filtering differed. Using immunoSEQ multiplex PCR, the repertoire was profiled, and TCRdb retains in-frame clones only, with some absent. D and trimming come from the DNA, and the V and J calls and clone size come from that table. The table shows around 430,000 clones, with about four fifths occurring only once. The CDR3 has 14 amino acids. Germline V gene data show CDR1 as SGDLS and CDR2 as YYNGEE. Trimming removed 1 base at V and 3 bases at J, with 11 bases between. Study results and caveats: Among donors, sharing of clonotypes was expected to be affected by sequencing depth. Blood was the sole source, and tissue repertoires probably differ.

Worth noting for this clone: Its cognate antigen is unknown.

This TCR came from a woman aged 40 to 49 in good health. Some clones in this sample may be carry-over from other donors' samples. Sequencing used PBMCs. This chain joins TRBV9 and TRBJ2-7; D call uncertain. The CDR3 spells CASSVSSTRYEQYF. For the CDR3, the DNA is TGTGCCAGCAGCGTATCTTCGACGCGCTACGAGCAGTACTTC. Full variable domain (outside the CDR3, taken from reference TRBV9 and TRBJ2-7): DSGVTQTPKHLITATGQRVTLRCSPRSGDLSVYWYQQSLDQGLQFLIQYYNGEERAKGNILERFSAQQFPDLHSELNLSSLELGDSALYFCASSVSSTRYEQYFGPGTRLTVT.